These 20 T cell receptor beta chains were sequenced from one sample in a study of blood T cell repertoires in COVID-19. Here immunoSEQ multiplex PCR was the method, and the copy in TCRdb shows in-frame clones only, minus some. The sample consists of some 390,000 clones, 70% to 90% of them appearing once. The sample comprised peripheral blood. The receptors here all came from a woman aged 40-49 years with COVID-19, enrolled during active disease.

This rearrangement joins TRBV9 to TRBJ1-6, with 7 positions matching TRBD1. V dropped 0 bases and J dropped 8; count of bases not matched to a gene: 5. CDR1 and CDR2 (germline): SGDLS, YYNGEE. This CDR3 is built from 15 residues. As DNA, the CDR3 is TGTGCCAGCAGCGTAGATTCCACAGGGGATTCACCCCTCCACTTT. As protein: CASSVDSTGDSPLHF.

The chain combines TRBV5-1 with TRBJ2-7; possibly TRBD2 for D (6 bases). The CDR3 extends over 14 amino acids. Looked up from germline, CDR1 is SGHRS and CDR2 is YFSETQ. Between the trimmed V and J ends, which lost 5 bases and 7 bases, there was a span of 19 bases. The CDR3 sequence: CASRNGPLEGEQYF. DNA of the CDR3: TGCGCCAGCAGAAATGGACCGCTGGAGGGTGAGCAGTACTTC.

This rearrangement joins TRBV28 to TRBJ1-3, with 8 bases that match TRBD1. Germline-derived CDR1 and CDR2 are MDHEN and SYDVKM. The CDR3 consists of 15 residues. V dropped 4 bases and J dropped 8; count of bases not matched to a gene: 10. The CDR3 region is CASSSHGQGLDTIYF. DNA of the CDR3: TGTGCCAGCAGTTCCCACGGACAGGGTCTGGACACCATATATTTT.

With respect to this clone: Other DNA sequences in this specimen translate into the identical CDR3. V gene TRBV28 combines with J gene TRBJ1-2; D is uncertain. The germline V gene encodes CDR1 MDHEN and CDR2 SYDVKM. The V gene lost 3 bases and the J gene lost 7 bases, with 6 bases spanning the gap. The CDR3 spans 11 residues. The CDR3 nucleotides are TGTGCCAGCAGTTTTTCGGGTGGCTACACCTTC. This gives the protein CASSFSGGYTF.

The chain joins TRBV18 to TRBJ2-1, with 11 bases matching TRBD2. This CDR3 has 20 amino acids. V gave up 3 bases and J gave up 3 bases; unmatched junction bases: 16. Germline V lookup: CDR1 KGHSH, CDR2 LQKENI. The CDR3 sequence: CASSPLAVAGGPSNYNEQFF. CDR3 in DNA: TGTGCCAGCTCACCTCTGGCAGTAGCGGGGGGGCCGAGTAACTACAATGAGCAGTTCTTC.

V gene TRBV11-2 combines with J gene TRBJ1-2; 7 bases align to TRBD1. With 5 bases clipped from V and 7 bases from J, the junction kept 7 bases outside the gene matches. CDR3 length: 13 amino acids. The V gene's germline CDR1 is SGHAT and CDR2 FQNNGV. The CDR3 DNA sequence: TGTGCCAGCAGCCCGCGACAGGGACTTGGCTACACCTTC. It is translated as CASSPRQGLGYTF.

The chain joins TRBV9 to TRBJ1-2; 7 nucleotides line up with TRBD1. This CDR3 spans 16 amino acids. CDR1 is SGDLS, CDR2 YYNGEE, per germline. The V and J ends lost 0 bases and 0 bases, in that order; junction bases with no gene match: 5. CDR3: CASSVGHRGPNYGYTF. The CDR3 bases are TGTGCCAGCAGCGTAGGGCACAGGGGTCCTAACTATGGCTACACCTTC.

This chain joins TRBV28 and TRBJ2-1, with TRBD2 identical over 10 bases. The CDR3 is 13 amino acids. Trimming took 6 bases from V and 6 from J; bases not matched to a gene: 2. Germline CDR1 is MDHEN and CDR2 is SYDVKM. Here the CDR3 reads CASRTSGVNEQFF. In DNA form, the CDR3 reads TGTGCCAGCAGAACTAGCGGGGTCAATGAGCAGTTCTTC.

The V and J genes are TRBV7-9 and TRBJ1-1; 8 positions agree with TRBD1. CDR1 is SEHNR and CDR2 is FQNEAQ in the germline V gene (reference sequence). Trimming removed 5 bases from V and 2 bases from J; junction bases left unmatched: 7. This CDR3 contains 15 residues. The CDR3 region has the DNA TGTGCCAGCAGCCCATCGACAGGGGCTAACACTGAAGCTTTCTTT. Translated: CASSPSTGANTEAFF.

The chain joins TRBV6-5 to TRBJ2-3, with D tentatively TRBD2 (6 bases). Germline V gene data show CDR1 as MNHEY and CDR2 as SVGAGI. CDR3 size: 15 residues. V lost 0 bases to trimming and J lost 6 bases, with 13 bases between them. CDR3 sequence reads: CASSYSAGPVDTQYF. The DNA of the CDR3 is TGTGCCAGCAGTTACTCGGCGGGGCCGGTGGATACGCAGTATTTT.

V is TRBV7-2 and J is TRBJ1-1; TRBD1 is a possible D gene (5 bases). The CDR3 has 13 residues. V was shortened by 4 bases and J by 6 bases, with 12 bases between the two germline ends. Per the germline V gene, CDR1 is SGHTA and CDR2 is FQGNSA. This CDR3 reads CASSSEGFSEAFF. The CDR3, as DNA: TGTGCCAGCAGCTCGGAGGGGTTCTCTGAAGCTTTCTTT.

The chain employs TRBV28 and TRBJ1-5; TRBD1 agrees at 7 bases. The CDR3 has 14 residues. J gave up 7 bases and V 7 bases, and 10 bases lay outside the gene matches. CDR1 is MDHEN, CDR2 SYDVKM, per germline. The CDR3 DNA follows: TGTGCCAGCAACACTCAGGGGGACGGCCAGCCCCAGCATTTT. Protein product: CASNTQGDGQPQHF.

This clone was detected a few times. This chain connects TRBV5-4 to TRBJ2-7, with D perhaps TRBD1 (6 bases). The CDR3 length is 17 residues. Between the trimmed V and J ends, which lost 0 bases and 3 bases, there was a span of 19 bases. Germline V gene data show CDR1 as SGHNT and CDR2 as YYREEE (reference sequence). The CDR3 region has the DNA TGTGCCAGCAGCTTGGATCCCACAGGGACGGTGAGCTACGAGCAGTACTTC. Its translation is CASSLDPTGTVSYEQYF.

This sequence joins TRBV3-1 (or the pseudogene TRBV3-2) and TRBJ1-2; 8 positions match TRBD1. Germline assignment: CDR1 LGHDT and CDR2 YNNKEL (reference sequence). This CDR3 is built from 15 residues. V was pared by 1 base and J by 8 bases, with 9 bases of the junction left unmatched. DNA of the CDR3: TGTGCCAGCAGCCAAGTTCAGGGGGCAATCGGGGGCTACACCTTC. Protein: CASSQVQGAIGGYTF.

The chain is built from TRBV14 and TRBJ1-4; a weak D match, TRBD1 (6 bases). Per germline, CDR1 SGHDN and CDR2 FVKESK. Trimming removed 5 bases at V and 4 bases at J, with 11 bases between. The CDR3 consists of 14 residues. Here the CDR3 reads CASSEDSRNEKLFF. The CDR3 DNA reads as TGTGCCAGCAGCGAGGACAGCCGTAATGAAAAACTGTTTTTT.

This rearrangement joins TRBV7-9 to TRBJ2-6, with D possibly matching TRBD1 (5 bases). This CDR3 has 17 residues. The germline V gene encodes CDR1 SEHNR and CDR2 FQNEAQ (reference sequence). V lost 1 base and J lost 0, with 10 bases in between. CDR3 region: CASSLGQGSSGANVLTF. In DNA form, the CDR3 reads TGTGCCAGCAGCTTAGGGCAGGGTAGCTCTGGGGCCAACGTCCTGACTTTC.

This chain uses TRBV7-2 with TRBJ1-3; 12 nucleotides match TRBD1. J gave up 4 bases and V 3 bases, and 13 bases lay outside the gene matches. Per germline, CDR1 SGHTA and CDR2 FQGNSA. The CDR3 runs to 19 residues. The chain's CDR3 is CASSFRIGGTGGGGNTIYF. As DNA, the CDR3 is TGTGCCAGCAGCTTTAGAATAGGGGGGACAGGGGGCGGAGGAAACACCATATATTTT.

The CDR3 DNA reads TGTGCCAGCAGCTTATCGGGGGGCAGGGATGAGCAGTTCTTC. Amino acid sequence: CASSLSGGRDEQFF. The gene calls are TRBV7-9 and TRBJ2-1, with D possibly TRBD2 on 7 matching bases. This CDR3 is built from 14 residues. Germline V CDR1 and CDR2: SEHNR, FQNEAQ (reference sequence). Trimming removed 2 bases from V and 8 bases from J, with 13 bases in between.

The chain is built from TRBV15 and TRBJ2-5; 13 bases line up with TRBD2. With 3 bases clipped from V and 5 bases from J, the junction kept 6 bases outside the gene matches. This CDR3 is built from 16 residues. CDR1 and CDR2 (germline): LNHNV, YYDKDF (reference sequence). DNA of the CDR3: TGTGCCACCAGCAGCCGGACTAGCGGGGGAGGTGAGACCCAGTACTTC. Its translation: CATSSRTSGGGETQYF.

The CDR3 sequence: CASSVRMGGEQYF. The CDR3, as DNA: TGTGCCAGCAGCGTCCGGATGGGGGGAGAGCAGTACTTC. The genes are TRBV7-2 and TRBJ2-7, with D tentatively TRBD2 (6 bases). This CDR3 is 13 amino acids long. Germline loops: CDR1 SGHTA, CDR2 FQGNSA. V was clipped by 5 bases and J by 7 bases, with 15 bases between them.